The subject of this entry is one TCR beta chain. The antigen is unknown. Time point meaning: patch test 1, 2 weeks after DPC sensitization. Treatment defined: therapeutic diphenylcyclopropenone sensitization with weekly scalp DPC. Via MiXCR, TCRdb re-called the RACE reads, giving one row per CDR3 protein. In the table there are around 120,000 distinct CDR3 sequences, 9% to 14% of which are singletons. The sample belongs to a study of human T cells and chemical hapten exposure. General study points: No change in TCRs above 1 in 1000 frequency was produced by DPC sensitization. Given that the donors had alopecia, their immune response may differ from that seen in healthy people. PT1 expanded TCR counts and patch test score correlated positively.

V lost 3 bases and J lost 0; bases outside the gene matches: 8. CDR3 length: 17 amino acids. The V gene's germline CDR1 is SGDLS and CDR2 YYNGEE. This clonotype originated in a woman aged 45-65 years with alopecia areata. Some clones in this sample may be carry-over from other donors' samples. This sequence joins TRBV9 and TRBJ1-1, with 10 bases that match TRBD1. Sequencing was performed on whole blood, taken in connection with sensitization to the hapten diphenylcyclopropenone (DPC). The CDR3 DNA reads TGTGCCAGCAGCGCGGGACAGGGGTCTTTTATGAACACTGAAGCTTTCTTT. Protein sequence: CASSAGQGSFMNTEAFF.